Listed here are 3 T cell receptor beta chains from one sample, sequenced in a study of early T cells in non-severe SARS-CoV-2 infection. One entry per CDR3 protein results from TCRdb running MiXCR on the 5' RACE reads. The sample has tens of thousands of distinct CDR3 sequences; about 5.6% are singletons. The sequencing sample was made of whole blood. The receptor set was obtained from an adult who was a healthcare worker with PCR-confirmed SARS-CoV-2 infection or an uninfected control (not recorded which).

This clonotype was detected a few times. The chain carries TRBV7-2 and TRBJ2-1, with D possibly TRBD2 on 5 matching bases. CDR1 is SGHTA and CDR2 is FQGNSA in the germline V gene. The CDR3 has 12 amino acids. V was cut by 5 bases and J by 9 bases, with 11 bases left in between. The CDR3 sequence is CASSHGLLEQFF. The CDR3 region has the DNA TGTGCCAGCAGCCACGGACTTCTTGAGCAGTTCTTC.

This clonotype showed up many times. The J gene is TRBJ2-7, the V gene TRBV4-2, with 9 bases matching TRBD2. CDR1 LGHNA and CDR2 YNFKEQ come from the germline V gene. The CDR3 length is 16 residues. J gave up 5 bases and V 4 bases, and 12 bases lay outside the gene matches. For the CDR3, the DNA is TGTGCCAGCAGCCTACAACCGGGACTAGCTGAACACGAGCAGTACTTC. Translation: CASSLQPGLAEHEQYF.

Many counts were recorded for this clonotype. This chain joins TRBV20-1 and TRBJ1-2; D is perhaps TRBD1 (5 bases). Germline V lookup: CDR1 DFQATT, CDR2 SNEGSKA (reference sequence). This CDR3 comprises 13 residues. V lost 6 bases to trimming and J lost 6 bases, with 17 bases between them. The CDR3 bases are TGCAGTGCCACCGCCGTGGGGCGCCATGGCTACACCTTC. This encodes CSATAVGRHGYTF.